The 18 T cell receptor beta chains reported below all come from one sample, sequenced in a study of blood T cell repertoires in COVID-19. Method: immunoSEQ multiplex PCR; TCRdb's copy keeps in-frame clones and lacks some. The table shows some 190,000 clones, with 80% occurring only once. Specimen: PBMCs or T cells enriched from blood (not recorded which). All receptors come from a man in his fifties or sixties who had been exposed to COVID-19.

The rearrangement joins TRBV5-4 to TRBJ2-3, with 10 nucleotides matching TRBD2. Germline V gene sequence: CDR1 SGHNT, CDR2 YYREEE (reference sequence). This CDR3 region has 14 residues. V was clipped by 4 bases and J by 2 bases; unmatched bases: 1. This CDR3 reads CASSTSGITDTQYF. The CDR3 nucleotides read TGTGCCAGCAGCACTAGCGGGATCACAGATACGCAGTATTTT.

The sample holds a few counts of this clone. The chain couples TRBV7-8 to TRBJ1-6, with a weak D call TRBD1 (5 bases). Germline V gene data show CDR1 as SGHVS and CDR2 as FQNEAQ. Trimming took 6 bases from V and 4 from J, leaving 16 bases between them. The CDR3 extends over 16 amino acids. The CDR3 spells CASSPPGTVYNSPLHF. The CDR3 coding sequence is TGTGCCAGCAGTCCCCCTGGGACTGTGTATAATTCACCCCTCCACTTT. Together with reference TRBV7-8 and TRBJ1-6, the CDR3 gives the full variable domain: GAGVSQSPRYKVAKRGQDVALRCDPISGHVSLFWYQQALGQGPEFLTYFQNEAQLDKSGLPSDRFFAERPEGSVSTLKIQRTQQEDSAVYLCASSPPGTVYNSPLHFGNGTRLTVT.

The rearrangement links TRBV25-1 to TRBJ2-1; 8 nucleotides line up with TRBD1. This CDR3 has 14 amino acids. CDR1 and CDR2 from the germline V gene are MGHDK and SYGVNS. V was clipped by 5 bases and J by 4 bases; unmatched bases: 4. CDR3 nucleotides: TGTGCCAGCAGTTCCTGGACAGGGTACAATGAGCAGTTCTTC. Its translation is CASSSWTGYNEQFF.

The V call is TRBV7-2, the J call TRBJ1-2, with 7 bases matching TRBD1. Germline CDR1 is SGHTA and CDR2 is FQGNSA. The CDR3 is 17 amino acids. J gave up 2 bases and V 4 bases, and 13 bases lay outside the gene matches. CDR3 nucleotides: TGTGCCAGCAGCTCGCCTCTACAGACAGGGAGGAACTATGGCTACACCTTC. Its protein is CASSSPLQTGRNYGYTF. The complete variable domain, with remaining parts taken from reference TRBV7-2 and TRBJ1-2, reads GAGVSQSPSNKVTEKGKDVELRCDPISGHTALYWYRQSLGQGLEFLIYFQGNSAPDKSGLPSDRFSAERTGGSVSTLTIQRTQQEDSAVYLCASSSPLQTGRNYGYTFGSGTRLTVV.

V is TRBV5-1 and J is TRBJ1-4; D possibly corresponds to TRBD1 (6 bases). The ends were cut back, 2 bases at V and 7 bases at J, with 15 bases in the middle. Per the germline V gene, CDR1 is SGHRS and CDR2 is YFSETQ. This CDR3 has 15 residues. The CDR3 coding sequence is TGCGCCAGCAGCTTAGAACAGGGCTTTGGTGAAAAACTGTTTTTT. Translating gives CASSLEQGFGEKLFF.

The chain carries TRBV7-9 and TRBJ1-3; 9 bases line up with TRBD1. V gave up 6 bases and J gave up 4 bases; unmatched junction bases: 7. This CDR3 has 15 residues. Germline V gene data show CDR1 as SEHNR and CDR2 as FQNEAQ (reference sequence). CDR3 in amino acids: CASRPTGGLGNTIYF. As DNA, the CDR3 is TGTGCCAGCAGACCGACAGGGGGTCTCGGAAACACCATATATTTT.

The V and J genes are TRBV7-9 and TRBJ1-3; D gene unclear. Germline V gene sequence: CDR1 SEHNR, CDR2 FQNEAQ (reference sequence). The CDR3 extends over 17 amino acids. Trimming pared 4 bases from V and 0 bases from J, leaving 16 bases between. The CDR3 spells CASSSLLRGSSGNTIYF. CDR3 in DNA: TGTGCCAGCAGCTCCCTACTGCGGGGTAGCTCTGGAAACACCATATATTTT. Drawing the rest from reference TRBV7-9 and TRBJ1-3, the complete variable domain is DTGVSQNPRHKITKRGQNVTFRCDPISEHNRLYWYRQTLGQGPEFLTYFQNEAQLEKSRLLSDRFSAERPKGSFSTLEIQRTEQGDSAMYLCASSSLLRGSSGNTIYFGEGSWLTVV.

The rearrangement joins TRBV7-2 to TRBJ1-5; 9 nucleotides line up with TRBD1. CDR3 size: 16 residues. The trim removed 1 base at V and 7 bases at J, leaving 8 bases unmatched. Per germline, CDR1 SGHTA and CDR2 FQGNSA. DNA for the CDR3: TGTGCCAGCAGCTTAGGGGGGACAGGGAGTGGGCAGCCCCAGCATTTT. It yields the protein CASSLGGTGSGQPQHF.

This sequence joins TRBV2 and TRBJ2-1; 7 positions agree with TRBD2. Trimming cost V 4 bases and J 10 bases; bases outside gene matches: 4. The CDR3 has 12 residues. Germline CDR1 is SNHLY and CDR2 is FYNNEI. The CDR3 here is CASSGGRGEQFF. The CDR3 region has the DNA TGTGCCAGCAGTGGAGGGCGGGGGGAGCAGTTCTTC.

DNA of the CDR3: TGTGCCAGCAGCTCGGACAGGGTGTGGGATCAGCCCCAGCATTTT. It yields the protein CASSSDRVWDQPQHF. The V and J genes are TRBV7-9 and TRBJ1-5; 8 bases are a match to TRBD1. Trimming at V came to 4 bases and at J to 5 bases, leaving 7 bases not matched to a gene. Germline V CDR1 and CDR2: SEHNR, FQNEAQ (reference sequence). This CDR3 spans 15 amino acids.

The chain uses TRBV24-1 and TRBJ1-1; D call uncertain. There are 14 residues in the CDR3. Between the trimmed V and J ends, which lost 3 bases and 1 base, there was a span of 8 bases. The germline CDR1 and CDR2 sequences are KGHDR and SFDVKD. The CDR3 sequence is CATSDASANTEAFF. The CDR3 bases are TGTGCCACCAGTGATGCGTCCGCGAACACTGAAGCTTTCTTT.

The chain couples TRBV28 to TRBJ1-1; 11 positions agree with TRBD1. The CDR3 consists of 15 residues. The V segment lost 6 bases and the J segment 6 bases; nucleotides outside the gene matches: 9. CDR1 is MDHEN and CDR2 is SYDVKM in the germline V gene. The CDR3 bases are TGTGCCAGCAGGGGGGACAGGGGGAAAGGGGCTGAAGCTTTCTTT. Protein sequence: CASRGDRGKGAEAFF.

The chain links TRBV6-5 to TRBJ2-2, with no clear D. This CDR3 is 15 amino acids long. The ends were cut back, 4 bases at V and 1 base at J, with 10 bases in the middle. Germline CDR1 MNHEY, CDR2 SVGAGI. CDR3 nucleotides: TGTGCCAGCAGTTCCCGTACACAGAACACCGGGGAGCTGTTTTTT. This sequence encodes CASSSRTQNTGELFF.

The chain combines TRBV18 with TRBJ2-7; 11 nucleotides line up with TRBD2. The J segment lost 6 bases and the V segment lost 2 bases, leaving 3 bases of the junction unmatched. Germline lookup yields CDR1 KGHSH and CDR2 LQKENI. The CDR3 is made up of 14 amino acids. The CDR3 reads CASSPTSGRSEQYF. The CDR3 DNA reads TGTGCCAGCTCACCAACTAGCGGGAGAAGCGAGCAGTACTTC.

The V call is TRBV12-3 or TRBV12-4, the J call TRBJ2-3; D gene ambiguous. V lost 3 bases, J lost 5 bases, and 6 bases lay in between. CDR3 length equals 12 residues. Here the CDR3 DNA reads TGTGCCAGCAGTTTTTCGGGAGATACGCAGTATTTT. It is translated as CASSFSGDTQYF.

The chain is built from TRBV12-5 and TRBJ2-5; 10 bases line up with TRBD1. Germline lookup yields CDR1 LGHNT and CDR2 FRNRAP. CDR3 size: 15 residues. Trimming cost V 1 base and J 5 bases; bases outside gene matches: 4. The CDR3 sequence: CASGLGQGAGETQYF. In DNA, the CDR3 is TGTGCTAGTGGTTTGGGACAGGGGGCCGGGGAGACCCAGTACTTC.

The chain uses TRBV27 and TRBJ1-1, with 10 bases lining up with TRBD1. Germline values: CDR1 MNHEY, CDR2 SMNVEV (reference sequence). The V gene end was trimmed by 6 bases and the J gene end by 5 bases; junction bases not matched to a gene: 9. CDR3 length equals 15 residues. CDR3 bases: TGTGCCAGCAGAAGACAGGGGGCAGGGGGAACTGAAGCTTTCTTT. Protein sequence: CASRRQGAGGTEAFF.

The chain is built from TRBV27 and TRBJ2-7; the D gene is possibly TRBD1 (5 bases). Germline V gives CDR1 MNHEY, CDR2 SMNVEV (reference sequence). This CDR3 spans 15 amino acids. Trimming stripped 3 bases from V and 1 base from J, with 13 bases between. The CDR3 here is CASSLRQGRSYEQYF. The CDR3 nucleotides read TGTGCCAGCAGTTTGAGGCAGGGTCGATCCTACGAGCAGTACTTC.